A selection of T cell receptor beta chains follows, all from one sample in a study of regulatory T cells in long-lasting Graves disease. TCRdb fed the multiplex PCR reads into MiXCR, producing one record per CDR3 protein. Among some 450,000 distinct CDR3 sequences, roughly a quarter were seen once, and the ten largest hold approximately 26%. The source was peripheral blood mononuclear cells (PBMCs), collected when the disease was refractory, from a patient treated with antithyroid drugs. These receptors all stem from a female donor with Graves disease. The CDR3 runs from the conserved cysteine through the conserved F or W. A D gene is named only where the DNA matches it firmly. Some rows have no size entry. The others give once, few or many, or a class for an expanded clone.

V gene	clone size	D gene	CDR3 length	J gene	CDR3 protein	CDR3 DNA
TRBV12-3/TRBV12-4	few	NA	15	TRBJ1-1	CASTLTGDPDTEAFF	TGTGCCAGCACCCTAACCGGGGACCCAGACACTGAAGCTTTCTTT
TRBV28	few	TRBD2	14	TRBJ2-1	CASEASGRHDEQFF	TGTGCCAGCGAAGCGAGCGGGAGACATGATGAGCAGTTCTTC
TRBV28	many	NA	15	TRBJ2-2	CASSLSGAGTGELFF	TGTGCCAGCAGCTTGTCGGGGGCGGGCACCGGGGAGCTGTTTTTT
TRBV12-3/TRBV12-4	NA	TRBD1	18	TRBJ1-2	CASSGFHRGGVANYGYTF	TGTGCCAGCAGCGGCTTCCACAGGGGGGGGGTAGCTAACTATGGCTACACCTTC
TRBV28	NA	TRBD1	16	TRBJ2-5	CASRSGGRTTQETQYF	TGTGCCAGCAGGTCAGGGGGCCGAACTACCCAAGAGACCCAGTACTTC
TRBV20-1	few	NA	15	TRBJ2-7	CSASVPGTPTYEQYF	TGCAGTGCTAGTGTCCCAGGGACACCTACCTACGAGCAGTACTTC
TRBV19	few	NA	13	TRBJ1-1	CASKIGMNTEAFF	TGTGCCAGTAAGATAGGGATGAACACTGAAGCTTTCTTT
TRBV28	few	TRBD2	15	TRBJ2-1	CASSTRLAGNNEQFF	TGTGCCAGCAGTACGAGACTAGCGGGCAACAATGAGCAGTTCTTC
TRBV7-8	NA	NA	15	TRBJ2-6	CASSQWGAGANVLTF	TGTGCCAGCAGCCAATGGGGCGCTGGGGCCAACGTCCTGACTTTC
TRBV25-1	few	TRBD1	13	TRBJ2-7	CASSRDRASEQYF	TGTGCCAGCAGTAGGGACAGGGCTAGCGAGCAGTACTTC
TRBV19	NA	NA	15	TRBJ1-1	CASSIMAGRGTEAFF	TGTGCCAGTAGTATAATGGCAGGTCGAGGCACTGAAGCTTTCTTT
TRBV12-3/TRBV12-4	few	NA	15	TRBJ2-7	CASSFYGDYTYEQYF	TGTGCCAGCAGTTTCTACGGGGATTATACCTACGAGCAGTACTTC
TRBV27	many	TRBD2	16	TRBJ2-2	CASREDPGTNTGELFF	TGTGCCAGCCGGGAGGATCCGGGGACGAACACCGGGGAGCTGTTTTTT
TRBV29-1	few	NA	15	TRBJ1-3	CSVVPPGVSGNTIYF	TGCAGCGTTGTGCCCCCCGGGGTCTCTGGAAACACCATATATTTT
TRBV4-1	NA	NA	16	TRBJ1-6	CASSQETGIYNSPLHF	TGCGCCAGCAGCCAAGAAACAGGGATCTATAATTCACCCCTCCACTTT
TRBV20-1	few	TRBD1	16	TRBJ1-2	CSARDLQGDSYYGYTF	TGCAGTGCTAGAGACCTTCAGGGGGACAGTTACTATGGCTACACCTTC
TRBV5-1	few	NA	15	TRBJ1-4	CASSLEGRNNEKLFF	TGCGCCAGCAGCTTGGAGGGCCGGAATAATGAAAAACTGTTTTTT
TRBV6-1	many	TRBD2	14	TRBJ2-1	CATDPAEGRGEQFF	TGTGCCACCGACCCTGCGGAGGGGAGGGGCGAGCAGTTCTTC
TRBV28	few	NA	15	TRBJ2-7	CASSPRLVTPYEQYF	TGTGCCAGCAGCCCTAGACTAGTCACTCCCTACGAGCAGTACTTC
TRBV12-3/TRBV12-4	NA	NA	13	TRBJ2-7	CASRGTSAGEQYF	TGTGCCAGCAGGGGGACTTCGGCTGGCGAGCAGTACTTC
TRBV12-3/TRBV12-4	NA	TRBD2	15	TRBJ2-1	CASSYSASGRVPQFF	TGTGCCAGCAGTTACTCGGCTAGCGGGAGGGTTCCTCAGTTCTTC
TRBV5-1	few	NA	14	TRBJ1-4	CASSLASSQEKLFF	TGCGCCAGCAGCTTGGCGAGTTCTCAAGAAAAACTGTTTTTT
TRBV12-3/TRBV12-4	many	NA	15	TRBJ2-5	CASSLFGGFQETQYF	TGTGCCAGCAGTTTATTTGGCGGATTCCAAGAGACCCAGTACTTC
TRBV2	many	NA	17	TRBJ2-2	CASSKWPRGKNTGELFF	TGTGCCAGCAGTAAATGGCCACGGGGCAAGAACACCGGGGAGCTGTTTTTT
TRBV20-1	NA	TRBD2	12	TRBJ2-7	CSVTSGSYEQYF	TGCAGTGTGACTAGCGGGAGCTACGAGCAGTACTTC
TRBV12-3/TRBV12-4	many	TRBD1	14	TRBJ1-1	CASRNRGGNTEAFF	TGTGCCAGCAGAAACAGGGGCGGGAACACTGAAGCTTTCTTT
TRBV6-1	NA	TRBD1	13	TRBJ1-2	CASSDGTGVGYTF	TGTGCCAGCAGTGACGGGACAGGGGTTGGCTACACCTTC
TRBV19	few	NA	14	TRBJ1-3	CASRPTGGGNTIYF	TGTGCCAGTAGACCGACAGGAGGCGGAAACACCATATATTTT
TRBV7-8	NA	NA	15	TRBJ2-2	CASSLMSGVTGELFF	TGTGCCAGCAGCTTAATGTCCGGGGTCACCGGGGAGCTGTTTTTT
TRBV4-2	NA	NA	15	TRBJ1-1	CASSPSIWEGSEAFF	TGTGCCAGCAGCCCGTCGATTTGGGAGGGTTCGGAAGCTTTCTTT
TRBV24-1	NA	TRBD1	16	TRBJ2-1	CATSDLGSRGYNEQFF	TGTGCCACCAGTGATTTGGGATCCAGGGGGTACAATGAGCAGTTCTTC
TRBV2	many	TRBD1	17	TRBJ2-5	CASSDTPRTGALETQYF	TGTGCCAGCAGTGATACGCCTCGGACAGGGGCACTAGAGACCCAGTACTTC
TRBV7-2	NA	TRBD2	16	TRBJ2-7	CASSLAGSGRVYEQYF	TGTGCCAGCAGCTTAGCGGGTAGCGGGAGGGTTTACGAGCAGTACTTC
TRBV24-1	once	NA	16	TRBJ2-3	CATSDPDSFSPDTQYF	TGTGCCACCAGTGACCCGGACTCCTTTTCGCCAGATACGCAGTATTTT
TRBV7-8	NA	TRBD1	16	TRBJ1-2	CASSSTRQGGNYGYTF	TGTGCCAGCAGCTCTACTAGACAGGGGGGCAACTATGGCTACACCTTC
TRBV3-1	many	NA	12	TRBJ2-7	CASSQGEGEQYF	TGTGCCAGCAGCCAAGGAGAGGGCGAGCAGTACTTC
TRBV6-1	NA	NA	14	TRBJ1-6	CASTRGGANSPLHF	TGTGCCAGCACCCGAGGGGGGGCTAATTCACCCCTCCACTTT
TRBV2	few	NA	13	TRBJ2-7	CASSDTGTGKQYF	TGTGCCAGCAGTGACACAGGGACCGGGAAGCAGTACTTC
TRBV19	many	TRBD1	14	TRBJ1-2	CASSTSDRQYGYTF	TGTGCCAGTAGTACTTCGGACAGGCAATATGGCTACACCTTC
TRBV20-1	once	NA	17	TRBJ2-7	CSARDRGWQGRSYEQYF	TGCAGTGCTAGAGACCGCGGGTGGCAGGGGAGGTCCTACGAGCAGTACTTC
TRBV15	many	NA	13	TRBJ1-1	CATSRTANTEAFF	TGTGCCACCAGCAGAACAGCGAACACTGAGGCTTTCTTT
TRBV14	NA	NA	17	TRBJ2-3	CASSRQDPGSSTDTQYF	TGTGCCAGCAGCAGACAGGACCCCGGATCTAGCACAGATACGCAGTATTTT
TRBV20-1	few	TRBD2	13	TRBJ2-1	CSATGLVHNEQFF	TGCAGTGCTACGGGACTAGTCCACAATGAGCAGTTCTTC
TRBV7-9	NA	NA	14	TRBJ1-2	CASSLEARNHGYTF	TGTGCCAGCAGCTTAGAGGCCAGGAACCATGGCTACACCTTC
TRBV24-1	NA	NA	13	TRBJ2-7	CATSATGKYEQYF	TGTGCCACCAGTGCAACAGGGAAATACGAGCAGTACTTC